A selection of T cell receptor beta chains follows, all from one sample in a study of a mutant IDH1 vaccine in newly diagnosed glioma. Data came from immunoSEQ multiplex PCR; TCRdb stores just in-frame clones and leaves some out. The table includes about 94,000 clones, 89% detected once. These receptors' antigens are unknown. Here the sequenced sample was PBMCs, taken from a glioma patient whose treatment included an IDH1 peptide vaccine. The receptors come from a woman aged 50 to 65 with glioma. CDR3s include the opening cysteine and the closing phenylalanine or tryptophan. Fields, in order: CDR3 protein, CDR3 DNA, D gene, J gene, V gene, clone size. The D gene is left open where the match is weak. Clone size is given for some rows only: seen once, a few or many times, or a class if the clone is expanded.

CASSSDTQETQYF	TGTGCCAGCAGCTCGGACACCCAAGAGACCCAGTACTTC	-	TRBJ2-5	TRBV11-3	-
CASSTGTLNYGYTF	TGTGCCAGTAGTACCGGGACACTTAACTATGGCTACACCTTC	-	TRBJ1-2	TRBV19	-
CASTTGAANTEAFF	TGTGCCAGCACCACAGGGGCCGCGAACACTGAAGCTTTCTTT	TRBD1	TRBJ1-1	TRBV28	-
CASRKTDPILYGYTF	TGTGCCAGCAGGAAAACAGATCCGATTCTCTATGGCTACACCTTC	-	TRBJ1-2	TRBV27	-
CATSRDPSGGETQYF	TGTGCCACCAGCAGAGACCCTTCAGGGGGGGAGACCCAGTACTTC	-	TRBJ2-5	TRBV15	-
CASGSPVSSYEQYF	TGTGCCAGCGGTAGTCCCGTCTCCTCCTACGAGCAGTACTTC	-	TRBJ2-7	TRBV27	-
CASSLGTEANYGYTF	TGTGCCAGCAGCTTAGGGACGGAAGCTAACTATGGCTACACCTTC	-	TRBJ1-2	TRBV7-3	-
CASSPDRGPGANVLTF	TGCGCCAGCAGCCCTGACCGGGGTCCTGGGGCCAACGTCCTGACTTTC	-	TRBJ2-6	TRBV4-1	-
CASRKWGAGGYTF	TGTGCCAGCAGGAAGTGGGGGGCGGGCGGCTACACCTTC	-	TRBJ1-2	TRBV28	once
CASSLGAISYNEQFF	TGCGCCAGCAGCTTGGGTGCGATCTCCTACAATGAGCAGTTCTTC	-	TRBJ2-1	TRBV5-1	-
CASSPGWGRSTDTQYF	TGTGCCAGCAGCCCGGGGTGGGGGCGTAGCACAGATACGCAGTATTTT	-	TRBJ2-3	TRBV5-6	-
CASSGQPNEKLFF	TGTGCCAGCTCTGGACAGCCTAATGAAAAACTGTTTTTT	-	TRBJ1-4	TRBV28	once
CASSLAAGGVEQFF	TGCGCCAGCAGCTTGGCTGCAGGGGGCGTTGAGCAGTTCTTC	TRBD1	TRBJ2-1	TRBV5-1	-
CASSATDRGEETQYF	TGTGCCAGCAGCGCGACGGACAGGGGGGAAGAGACCCAGTACTTC	TRBD1	TRBJ2-5	TRBV5-6	-
CASSEPGGAGDTQYF	TGTGCCAGCAGTGAACCTGGGGGTGCCGGGGATACGCAGTATTTT	-	TRBJ2-3	TRBV25-1	once
CAWTEGSEQYF	TGTGCCTGGACTGAAGGCTCCGAGCAGTACTTC	-	TRBJ2-7	TRBV30	-
CSVEGTGPYEQYF	TGCAGCGTTGAAGGGACAGGGCCCTACGAGCAGTACTTC	TRBD1	TRBJ2-7	TRBV29-1	once
CASSLGQSTSGNTIYF	TGCGCCAGCAGCTTAGGGCAGAGCACCTCTGGAAACACCATATATTTT	-	TRBJ1-3	TRBV5-1	-
CASSLVGGGPQETQYF	TGTGCCAGCAGCTTAGTAGGCGGGGGCCCTCAAGAGACCCAGTACTTC	-	TRBJ2-5	TRBV11-2	-
CASSPGTKRRETQYF	TGTGCCAGCAGTCCGGGGACCAAAAGGCGGGAGACCCAGTACTTC	-	TRBJ2-5	TRBV2	once
CASSLGAYEQYF	TGCGCCAGCAGCCTGGGGGCCTACGAGCAGTACTTC	-	TRBJ2-7	TRBV5-1	-
CASSYWGGGHYGYTF	TGTGCCAGCAGTTACTGGGGCGGGGGCCACTATGGCTACACCTTC	-	TRBJ1-2	TRBV6-5	-
CASRDLLAGNSPLHF	TGCGCCAGCAGGGACCTCCTGGCGGGCAATTCACCCCTCCACTTT	-	TRBJ1-6	TRBV10-2	-
CASSPRGGTRKVGEQFF	TGTGCCAGCAGCCCCCGTGGGGGGACTAGAAAGGTGGGTGAGCAGTTCTTC	TRBD2	TRBJ2-1	TRBV7-9	-
CSVGVSYEQYF	TGCAGCGTCGGAGTCTCCTACGAGCAGTACTTC	-	TRBJ2-7	TRBV29-1	-
CASSQAASGRKDTQYF	TGCGCCAGCAGCCAAGCGGCTAGCGGGAGGAAAGATACGCAGTATTTT	TRBD2	TRBJ2-3	TRBV4-1	-
CASRAGELFF	TGTGCCAGTAGGGCCGGGGAGCTGTTTTTT	-	TRBJ2-2	TRBV19	-
CASRGGQSQNQPQHF	TGTGCCAGCAGGGGGGGGCAGAGCCAAAATCAGCCCCAGCATTTT	-	TRBJ1-5	TRBV6-5	-
CASSQEAGAGNQPQHF	TGCGCCAGCAGCCAAGAGGCCGGGGCCGGGAATCAGCCCCAGCATTTT	-	TRBJ1-5	TRBV4-1	-
CASSEYAGGPLEQYF	TGCGCCAGCAGTGAGTATGCGGGAGGGCCTCTCGAGCAGTACTTC	TRBD2	TRBJ2-7	TRBV10-2	-
CASSPGTGYYEQYF	TGTGCCAGCAGTCCTGGGACAGGGTATTACGAGCAGTACTTC	TRBD1	TRBJ2-7	TRBV28	-
CASSPGQGFQETQYF	TGCGCCAGCAGCCCGGGACAGGGGTTCCAAGAGACCCAGTACTTC	TRBD1	TRBJ2-5	TRBV5-1	-
CASSFLMTVAGPYEQYF	TGTGCCAGCAGTTTCCTCATGACAGTAGCGGGACCCTACGAGCAGTACTTC	TRBD2	TRBJ2-7	TRBV28	-
CAIGGAGSYEQYF	TGTGCCATCGGGGGGGCAGGGTCCTACGAGCAGTACTTC	-	TRBJ2-7	TRBV10-3	-
CASSVQGRGTGELFF	TGTGCCAGCAGCGTCCAGGGTAGGGGCACCGGGGAGCTGTTTTTT	-	TRBJ2-2	TRBV9	-
CSVEEPPGGRRGYTF	TGCAGCGTTGAAGAACCGCCAGGGGGACGACGCGGCTACACCTTC	TRBD1	TRBJ1-2	TRBV29-1	once
CSVDARNRDSRTYEQYF	TGCAGCGTTGATGCGCGGAACCGGGACAGTAGGACCTACGAGCAGTACTTC	TRBD1	TRBJ2-7	TRBV29-1	-
CASSRGQGGFETQYF	TGTGCCAGCAGCCGAGGACAGGGGGGGTTTGAGACCCAGTACTTC	TRBD1	TRBJ2-5	TRBV27	-
CASGFPDRGAETQYF	TGTGCTAGTGGTTTCCCGGACAGGGGCGCAGAGACGCAGTATTTT	TRBD1	TRBJ2-3	TRBV12-5	-
CASSFGTGRSNQPQHF	TGTGCCAGCAGCTTTGGGACAGGGCGCAGCAATCAGCCCCAGCATTTT	TRBD1	TRBJ1-5	TRBV5-6	-
CASRRRANTGELFF	TGTGCCAGCAGGAGACGGGCGAACACCGGGGAGCTGTTTTTT	-	TRBJ2-2	TRBV14	-
CSASPYEQYF	TGCAGTGCCTCACCCTACGAGCAGTACTTC	-	TRBJ2-7	TRBV20-1	-
CASSSRPAANPSYEQYF	TGTGCCAGCAGCTCTCGACCAGCGGCCAACCCCTCCTACGAGCAGTACTTC	-	TRBJ2-7	TRBV9	-
CSVRGDRCGEAFF	TGCAGCGTGCGGGGGGATAGGTGCGGTGAAGCTTTCTTT	-	TRBJ1-1	TRBV29-1	few
CASSPPVGGWDEQFF	TGTGCCAGCTCACCACCGGTGGGAGGGTGGGATGAGCAGTTCTTC	TRBD2	TRBJ2-1	TRBV18	-
CASSLVALSGNTIYF	TGTGCCAGCAGCTTAGTAGCCCTCTCTGGAAACACCATATATTTT	-	TRBJ1-3	TRBV7-9	-
CAITRDRAYGYTF	TGTGCCATCACCCGGGACAGAGCCTATGGCTACACCTTC	TRBD1	TRBJ1-2	TRBV10-3	-
CAIGRLDEQYF	TGTGCCATCGGGCGCTTGGACGAGCAGTACTTC	-	TRBJ2-7	TRBV10-3	-
CASTGRGTSDYNEQFF	TGTGCCAGTACGGGGAGGGGGACTAGCGATTACAATGAGCAGTTCTTC	TRBD2	TRBJ2-1	TRBV19	-
CASSDGLGETQYF	TGTGCCAGCAGTGATGGTCTTGGGGAGACCCAGTACTTC	-	TRBJ2-5	TRBV2	once
CASTNTGSNQPQHF	TGTGCCAGCACTAACACGGGGAGCAATCAGCCCCAGCATTTT	-	TRBJ1-5	TRBV7-9	-
CASDPPGGYEQYF	TGTGCCAGCGACCCCCCGGGAGGTTACGAGCAGTACTTC	TRBD2	TRBJ2-7	TRBV5-8	-
CASGLQDGVGEQYF	TGTGCCAGCGGCCTTCAGGACGGGGTTGGAGAGCAGTACTTC	-	TRBJ2-7	TRBV6-1	-
CASSPRTGGNTEAFF	TGTGCCAGCAGCCCCCGGACAGGGGGTAACACTGAAGCTTTCTTT	TRBD1	TRBJ1-1	TRBV7-2	-
CASSLRSGLGRDEQFF	TGTGCCAGCAGCTTACGATCGGGACTAGGGAGGGATGAGCAGTTCTTC	TRBD2	TRBJ2-1	TRBV7-9	-
CASSPGGADTQYF	TGTGCCAGCAGCCCCGGGGGTGCTGATACGCAGTATTTT	-	TRBJ2-3	TRBV11-2	-
CASSLFSGANVLTF	TGCGCCAGCAGCTTGTTTTCTGGGGCCAACGTCCTGACTTTC	-	TRBJ2-6	TRBV5-1	once